This entry describes one TCR beta chain. This clonotype was recorded only once. Its antigen target is currently unknown. Base-call qualities are not available, and no considerably larger clone is one nucleotide away. In a library made to pick up alpha chains, this beta chain is a stray read with a size that means little. Library preparation was by 5' RACE. Reads for this sample came from a NextSeq 500. In the TCR library protocol, a unique molecular identifier was attached to each TCR cDNA molecule so that PCR and sequencing errors could be corrected. In the paper's pipeline: Decombinator tools were used for TCR identification, UMI-based error correction and CDR3 extraction. Expanded TCRs were defined as those above a frequency of 2 per 1,000, corresponding to the top 1% of the tumor frequency distribution. Expanded tumor TCRs statistically deemed absent (corrected P<0.05) from at least one tumor region were classed as regional, and all other expanded tumor TCRs were classed as ubiquitous. Renyi diversity was calculated using the R vegan package after each repertoire was subsampled 100 times to 5,000 TCRs. CDR3 similarity networks were built from amino acid triplet string-kernel similarity, connecting CDR3s with pairwise similarity above 0.82. TCRdb handled the public reads itself, with Q25 trimming in fastp and clone calling in MiXCR, and kept productive beta chains. Rows merge per CDR3 protein into single entries with the most common DNA and genes. TCRdb's processing, not the authors' own work, is the source of the V and J calls. The sample table records about 9,300 distinct CDR3 sequences; roughly 56% of these occur just once. The ten biggest clones cover roughly 30% of the sample.

The data are from a study of spatial heterogeneity in lung cancer (dated by TCRdb to about 2019). Regarding the study in general: Beta-chain transcripts were consistently detected in greater numbers than alpha-chain transcripts, which likely reflected higher beta-chain transcript abundance. A strong correlation was found between TCR transcript counts in tumor regions and a T cell transcriptional module score from matched bulk RNA-seq. In the raw uncorrected reads, each unique combination of TCR and UMI appeared on average more than ten times. In non-small cell lung cancer, the study made a quantitative comparison of TCR alpha and beta repertoires among multiple tumor regions, matched nontumor lung and blood. Nonsynonymous mutation counts, determined by whole-exome sequencing of tumor tissue, were related to features of the TCR repertoire. Both alpha and beta chains were TCR-sequenced in 210 or so tumor regions, 64 matched nontumor lung samples and roughly 50 PBMC samples obtained at surgery.

Broader findings and caveats from the paper: A correlation was observed between the number of expanded intratumoral alpha and beta TCRs and the tumor nonsynonymous mutation count. Counts of ubiquitous and regional expanded TCRs correlated with counts of ubiquitous and regional nonsynonymous mutations, respectively. Confirming at a functional level the hypothesis that regional TCRs recognize regional mutations was considered to require additional single-cell paired TCR alpha and beta sequencing. TCR-seq was estimated to cover only roughly 7% of tumor T cells for alpha chains and approximately 13% for beta chains.

What this sample's time point label stands for: sample taken at primary tumor resection. Samples were obtained from 70 to 85 patients with early-stage, untreated non-small cell lung cancer from the lung TRACERx cohort. TCR sequencing used whole RNA extracted from tumor and nontumor lung tissue, or from cryopreserved PBMC samples, without cell sorting. Patients were selected for TCR sequencing only if sufficient RNA was available from at least two tumor regions. Tumor and adjacent nontumor lung specimens were reviewed by a lung pathologist before selection. V was cut back by 1 base and J by 1 base, leaving a gap of 9 bases between them. Based on the germline V gene, the CDR1 and CDR2 sequences are SQVTM and ANQGSEA. The CDR3 spans 14 residues, from the cysteine through the phenylalanine. CDR3 DNA only is kept here, 42 bases in frame from base 1.

The V gene is TRBV29-1 and the J gene is TRBJ2-3; the D segment cannot be called with confidence. Sequenced here: lung tumor tissue, sampled at surgery. The receptor was derived from a female donor with early-stage non-small cell lung cancer. The sequence in DNA is TGCAGCGTTGAAGGCGGCAGCCGCACAGATACGCAGTATTTT. Its coded protein is CSVEGGSRTDTQYF.